A selection of T cell receptor beta chains follows, all from one sample in a study of T cell responses to AZD1222 COVID-19 vaccine. TCRdb keeps only in-frame clones here, not all; method: immunoSEQ multiplex PCR. Among about 120,000 clones, approximately 86% were seen once, and the ten largest hold roughly 2.3%. The source was peripheral blood, collected on day 0 of AZD1222 vaccination. All receptors derive from an adult in good health. The CDR3 runs from the conserved cysteine through the conserved F or W. A D gene is named only where the DNA matches it firmly. Some rows mark clone size as missing; the rest say once, few, many or name a class of expanded clone.

TRBJ1-2 - TRBV2 - CASSEGGLSYGYTF TGTGCCAGCAGTGAAGGGGGACTGTCGTATGGCTACACCTTC
TRBJ2-2 - TRBV24-1 - CATSVWQGNTGELFF TGTGCCACCAGTGTTTGGCAGGGGAACACCGGGGAGCTGTTTTTT
TRBJ2-3 - TRBV15 - CATSEDLVGNTDTQYF TGTGCCACCAGCGAGGATCTAGTAGGGAACACAGATACGCAGTATTTT
TRBJ2-1 TRBD1 TRBV2 once CASSEDRGLYNEQFF TGTGCCAGCAGTGAGGACAGGGGTCTCTACAATGAGCAGTTCTTC
TRBJ1-1 - TRBV29-1 - CSVEDRANTEAFF TGCAGCGTTGAAGACAGGGCGAACACTGAAGCTTTCTTT
TRBJ2-5 - TRBV28 - CASSLGRQETQYF TGTGCCAGCAGTTTGGGGAGACAAGAGACCCAGTACTTC
TRBJ2-7 - TRBV15 - CATSRDPSETGREYEQYF TGTGCCACCAGCAGAGATCCGTCCGAGACAGGGAGGGAGTACGAGCAGTACTTC
TRBJ2-5 - TRBV19 - CASSISRARETQYF TGTGCCAGTAGTATATCAAGGGCGAGGGAGACCCAGTACTTC
TRBJ2-7 - TRBV5-8 - CASSLGGLNVYEQYF TGTGCCAGCAGCTTGGGCGGACTAAACGTCTACGAGCAGTACTTC
TRBJ2-3 - TRBV5-6 - CASSLGRFSGTDTQYF TGTGCCAGCAGCTTGGGCAGATTTTCAGGCACAGATACGCAGTATTTT
TRBJ2-1 TRBD1 TRBV2 - CASSTDRGSYNEQFF TGTGCCAGCAGCACAGACAGGGGCTCCTACAATGAGCAGTTCTTC
TRBJ1-4 - TRBV10-3 - CAITGFPNEKLFF TGTGCCATCACGGGGTTCCCTAATGAAAAACTGTTTTTT
TRBJ2-7 TRBD1 TRBV7-3 - CASSLSPGTGYEQYF TGTGCCAGCAGCTTATCCCCCGGGACAGGGTACGAGCAGTACTTC
TRBJ2-1 TRBD2 TRBV4-2 - CASSQEMASGYNEQFF TGTGCCAGCAGCCAAGAGATGGCTAGCGGCTACAATGAGCAGTTCTTC
TRBJ1-4 - TRBV2 - CASRTPATNEKLFF TGTGCCAGCAGGACACCAGCAACTAATGAAAAACTGTTTTTT
TRBJ2-2 - TRBV7-3 few CASSPLPGELFF TGTGCCAGCAGCCCCCTCCCCGGGGAGCTGTTTTTT
TRBJ1-6 TRBD1 TRBV5-6 - CASSLEQGISPLHF TGTGCCAGCAGCTTGGAACAGGGGATTTCACCCCTCCACTTT
TRBJ1-1 - TRBV28 - CASSLATFDTEAFF TGTGCCAGCAGTTTAGCCACATTCGACACTGAAGCTTTCTTT
TRBJ1-2 TRBD1 TRBV10-3 - CATGQPVGYGYTF TGTGCCACGGGACAGCCGGTCGGCTATGGCTACACCTTC
TRBJ1-2 - TRBV28 - CASSAPEGYGYTF TGTGCCAGCAGTGCCCCGGAAGGCTATGGCTACACCTTC
TRBJ1-1 TRBD1 TRBV28 - CASGQGAPPTPEAFF TGTGCCAGCGGGCAGGGGGCTCCTCCGACGCCTGAAGCTTTCTTT
TRBJ1-1 - TRBV9 - CASSVTGSNTEAFF TGTGCCAGCAGCGTAACAGGGAGTAACACTGAAGCTTTCTTT
TRBJ2-1 - TRBV2 - CASKDRAASAYNEQFF TGTGCCAGCAAAGACCGGGCGGCTTCCGCCTACAATGAGCAGTTCTTC
TRBJ1-6 - TRBV7-6 - CASSPARRDSSSNSPLHF TGTGCCAGCAGCCCCGCCCGCAGGGATAGTTCTAGTAATTCACCCCTCCACTTT
TRBJ2-4 - TRBV19 - CASSIPGGAKNIQYF TGTGCCAGTAGTATCCCAGGGGGGGCCAAAAACATTCAGTACTTC
TRBJ2-7 - TRBV30 - CAWSVRGVQQYF TGTGCCTGGAGTGTACGGGGTGTCCAGCAGTACTTC
TRBJ1-1 - TRBV5-6 - CASSRTVGITEAFF TGTGCCAGCAGCCGGACAGTCGGAATCACTGAAGCTTTCTTT
TRBJ2-7 - TRBV6-2/TRBV6-3 - CASSQISYEQYF TGTGCCAGCAGTCAAATATCCTACGAGCAGTACTTC
TRBJ2-3 - TRBV28 - CASSSFAGQRTDTQYF TGTGCCAGCAGTTCCTTTGCGGGGCAACGCACAGATACGCAGTATTTT
TRBJ2-5 - TRBV11-2 - CASSSWRGGEWTQYF TGTGCCAGCAGCTCATGGCGTGGAGGGGAATGGACCCAGTACTTC
TRBJ1-1 TRBD1 TRBV10-2 - CASSESGQGGEAFF TGCGCCAGCAGTGAGTCCGGACAGGGGGGCGAAGCTTTCTTT
TRBJ2-3 TRBD2 TRBV24-1 - CATSVGAGDTDTQYF TGTGCCACCAGTGTAGGGGCGGGGGACACAGATACGCAGTATTTT